A single sample gave rise to the 16 T cell receptor beta chains below, sequenced in a study of Tregs in tolerant kidney transplant recipients. Measured with immunoSEQ multiplex PCR; TCRdb has only the in-frame clones, and not every one. The sample has roughly 66,000 clones, roughly 92% seen once. The source was CD8+ T cells from blood, collected before the transplant. Receptors originate from a human donor who received a combined kidney and bone marrow transplant.

The CDR3 nucleotides read TGTGCCAGCAGTTCCCCGACAGGGCCGGAGCGGGGGGAGACCCAGTACTTC. Protein product: CASSSPTGPERGETQYF. The rearrangement links TRBV27 to TRBJ2-5, with D perhaps matching TRBD2 (8 bases). The CDR3 runs to 17 residues. Trimming cost V 4 bases and J 5 bases, with 23 bases left between them. The germline gives CDR1 MNHEY, CDR2 SMNVEV (reference sequence).

The chain recombines TRBV28 with TRBJ1-5, with D possibly TRBD1 on 5 matching bases. Trimming cost V 6 bases and J 4 bases, with 13 bases left between them. This CDR3 region has 14 residues. Germline CDR1 is MDHEN and CDR2 is SYDVKM. CDR3 DNA sequence: TGTGCCAGCAGCCGCCCGGGGGAAAATCAGCCCCAGCATTTT. Translating it yields CASSRPGENQPQHF. Variable domain in full (rest from reference TRBV28 and TRBJ1-5): DVKVTQSSRYLVKRTGEKVFLECVQDMDHENMFWYRQDPGLGLRLIYFSYDVKMKEKGDIPEGYSVSREKKERFSLILESASTNQTSMYLCASSRPGENQPQHFGDGTRLSIL.

The V call is TRBV13, the J call TRBJ2-5, with D uncertain. Trimming removed 3 bases from V and 1 base from J, with 9 bases in between. The CDR3 runs to 14 residues. The germline V gene has CDR1 PRHDT and CDR2 FYEKMQ (reference sequence). Here the CDR3 reads CASSLGSRQETQYF. The CDR3 nucleotides are TGTGCCAGCAGCTTGGGTAGCCGCCAAGAGACCCAGTACTTC.

The genes are TRBV7-2 and TRBJ2-4; D may be TRBD2 (6 bases). Per germline, CDR1 SGHTA and CDR2 FQGNSA. CDR3 length: 15 amino acids. The V and J ends lost 3 bases and 7 bases respectively, with 16 bases between them. The CDR3 reads CASSLLTGRGNIQYF. The CDR3 DNA reads as TGTGCCAGCAGCTTGCTGACGGGTCGGGGGAACATTCAGTACTTC.

The V gene is TRBV5-8, the J gene TRBJ1-1, with D uncertain. This CDR3 is 10 amino acids long. CDR1 and CDR2 from the germline V gene are SGHTS and YDEGEE. The CDR3 reads CEEGKTEAFF. In nucleotides, the CDR3 is TGTGAAGAGGGTAAGACTGAAGCTTTCTTT.

The chain is built from TRBV19 and TRBJ1-4; TRBD1 is a possible D gene (6 bases). Trimming removed 5 bases at V and 8 bases at J, with 18 bases between. The length of the CDR3 is 15 residues. The germline CDR1 and CDR2 sequences are LNHDA and SQIVND (reference sequence). The CDR3 here is CASSPIRDTEEKLFF. In nucleotides, the CDR3 is TGTGCCAGTAGTCCAATCCGGGACACCGAGGAAAAACTGTTTTTT.

The V call is TRBV6-6, the J call TRBJ2-1; 9 nucleotides line up with TRBD2. Germline assignment: CDR1 MNHNY and CDR2 SVGAGI (reference sequence). V was pared by 4 bases and J by 7 bases, with 5 bases of the junction left unmatched. The CDR3 sequence is 14 residues long. As DNA, the CDR3 is TGTGCCAGCAGTTCAGCGGGAGGTCTTAATGAGCAGTTCTTC. Its translation: CASSSAGGLNEQFF.

The chain links TRBV4-1 to TRBJ2-5; tentatively, D is TRBD1 (5 bases). Trimming took off 5 bases at V and 5 bases at J, with 12 bases between the two ends. Germline assignment: CDR1 MGHRA and CDR2 YSYEKL. This CDR3 is 13 amino acids long. CDR3 loop: CASSGASAETQYF. CDR3 DNA sequence: TGCGCCAGCAGCGGGGCTTCTGCGGAGACCCAGTACTTC.

The rearrangement links TRBV10-2 to TRBJ2-7, with D unclear. The CDR3 runs 12 residues. With 0 bases removed from V and 3 bases from J, the gap between germline ends came to 3 bases. The V gene's germline CDR1 is WSHSY and CDR2 SAAADI. CDR3 amino acids: CASSESRYEQYF. CDR3 DNA sequence: TGCGCCAGCAGTGAGTCCCGCTACGAGCAGTACTTC.

The chain combines TRBV19 with TRBJ2-2, with 9 bases aligning to TRBD1. The CDR3 is 16 residues long. Trimming removed 3 bases from V and 13 bases from J; junction bases left unmatched: 15. The germline gives CDR1 LNHDA, CDR2 SQIVND (reference sequence). DNA for the CDR3: TGTGCCAGTAGTATCCCGGGACAGGGACCCCTCGCAGGGCTGTTTTTT. It specifies CASSIPGQGPLAGLFF.

This chain connects TRBV6-4 to TRBJ2-7; 13 bases line up with TRBD2. The CDR3 has 14 residues. Germline CDR1 reads MRHNA; CDR2 reads SNTAGT. V lost 8 bases and J lost 4; bases outside the gene matches: 5. The CDR3 coding sequence is TGTGCCAGCGTACCGGGACTAGCGGGATACGAGCAGTACTTC. Amino acids: CASVPGLAGYEQYF.

This sequence joins TRBV19 and TRBJ2-1; 10 bases map to TRBD2. V lost 6 bases to trimming and J lost 2 bases; unmatched junction nucleotides: 4. The CDR3 covers 15 residues. Germline values: CDR1 LNHDA, CDR2 SQIVND (reference sequence). CDR3 residues: CASRTTSGAYNEQFF. The CDR3 DNA reads TGTGCCAGTAGGACCACTAGCGGGGCCTACAATGAGCAGTTCTTC. Variable domain in full (rest from reference TRBV19 and TRBJ2-1): DGGITQSPKYLFRKEGQNVTLSCEQNLNHDAMYWYRQDPGQGLRLIYYSQIVNDFQKGDIAEGYSVSREKKESFPLTVTSAQKNPTAFYLCASRTTSGAYNEQFFGPGTRLTVL.

V usage is TRBV15 and J usage is TRBJ2-1; TRBD2 aligns across 7 bases. Germline V lookup: CDR1 LNHNV, CDR2 YYDKDF (reference sequence). The CDR3 consists of 16 residues. The J segment lost 4 bases and the V segment lost 8 bases, leaving 14 bases of the junction unmatched. Here the CDR3 DNA reads TGTGCCACCTCCCGACCTTGGGGGACTACTTACAATGAGCAGTTCTTC. It translates to CATSRPWGTTYNEQFF.

This rearrangement joins TRBV9 to TRBJ2-2; weak D call: TRBD1 (5 bases). The V end lost 6 bases, the J end lost 5 bases, and 8 bases lay between the germline ends. The germline CDR1 and CDR2 sequences are SGDLS and YYNGEE. The CDR3 runs to 12 residues. This CDR3 reads CASKGWTGELFF. CDR3 nucleotide sequence: TGTGCCAGCAAGGGGTGGACCGGGGAGCTGTTTTTT.

The rearrangement uses TRBV30 and TRBJ1-5, with 8 bases matching TRBD1. J was trimmed by 7 bases and V by 2 bases; bases with no gene match: 10. The length of the CDR3 is 15 residues. Germline V gene lookup returns CDR1 GTSNPN and CDR2 SVGIG (reference sequence). CDR3 loop: CAWSSYTGGEQPQHF. The CDR3 nucleotides read TGTGCCTGGAGTTCCTACACAGGGGGGGAACAGCCCCAGCATTTT.

With respect to this clone: An end of the junction does not agree with germline; a read error may underlie this. This sample includes further DNA sequences coding for the same CDR3. This chain joins TRBV7-9 and TRBJ1-6, with a possible D match to TRBD1 (5 bases). This CDR3 has 19 amino acids. Germline CDR1 is SEHNR and CDR2 is FQNEAQ (reference sequence). The CDR3 DNA is TGTGCCAGCAGCTTAAGCCCCCTAAAACAGGCCTTCTATAATTCCCCCCTCCACTTT. Protein sequence: CASSLSPLKQAFYNSPLHF.